A single TCR beta chain is shown here with its context. This sample is part of a study of OX40 agonist ivuxolimab in advanced cancers. Sampling times: baseline, cycle 4 day 1, cycle 7 day 1. With V trimmed by 4 bases and J by 0 bases, 13 bases remained unmatched. The CDR3 totals 20 residues. The germline gives CDR1 SGDLS, CDR2 YYNGEE. The table came from immunoSEQ multiplex PCR; TCRdb's copy has only in-frame clones and leaves some out. The data contain roughly 100,000 clones, approximately 85% of them seen just once; the ten biggest clones take up 3.5% to 4%. The rearrangement joins TRBV9 to TRBJ2-1; 13 bases match TRBD2. The specimen comprised CD4+ or CD8+ T cells sorted from blood, sampled in a trial of the OX40 agonist ivuxolimab. The sequence was collected from an adult with an advanced solid tumor such as melanoma, head and neck, liver or kidney cancer. Here the CDR3 reads CASSTQGTSGIGGSYNEQFF. The CDR3 region has the DNA TGTGCCAGCAGCACTCAGGGGACTAGCGGGATTGGGGGCTCCTACAATGAGCAGTTCTTC. The full variable domain, its missing parts supplied by reference TRBV9 and TRBJ2-1, is DSGVTQTPKHLITATGQRVTLRCSPRSGDLSVYWYQQSLDQGLQFLIQYYNGEERAKGNILERFSAQQFPDLHSELNLSSLELGDSALYFCASSTQGTSGIGGSYNEQFFGPGTRLTVL.